The 7 T cell receptor beta chains below were found in one sample sequenced in a study of blood T cell repertoires in COVID-19. Clones were sequenced by immunoSEQ multiplex PCR, and TCRdb holds only the in-frame ones, with some missing. The sample carries over 20,000 clones, 80% to 95% recorded once. The material sequenced was peripheral blood. The origin of the receptors is a man between 65 and 85 years old with active COVID-19.

This clone was counted between two and nine times. This chain connects TRBV28 to TRBJ1-5; unclear D gene. The CDR3 runs to 14 residues. The V end was cut by 6 bases, the J end by 2 bases, with 11 bases between. Germline CDR1 is MDHEN and CDR2 is SYDVKM. CDR3 region: CASRHGVGNQPQHF. The CDR3 DNA sequence: TGTGCCAGCAGACATGGAGTGGGCAATCAGCCCCAGCATTTT.

This clone appeared a single time. The chain joins TRBV2 to TRBJ2-7; 8 bases line up with TRBD1. CDR1 and CDR2 (germline): SNHLY, FYNNEI. There are 12 residues in the CDR3. The ends lost 9 bases at V and 5 bases at J; junction bases unmatched: 6. The chain's CDR3 is CASRQGNNEQYF. The CDR3 DNA reads as TGTGCCAGTAGACAGGGGAATAACGAGCAGTACTTC.

This rearrangement joins TRBV18 to TRBJ2-5; possible D gene TRBD1, 6 bases. CDR1 is KGHSH, CDR2 LQKENI, per germline. Between the trimmed V and J ends, which lost 2 bases and 2 bases, there was a span of 6 bases. CDR3 length: 13 residues. The CDR3 spells CASSPGTQETQYF. CDR3 nucleotide sequence: TGTGCCAGCTCACCAGGGACACAAGAGACCCAGTACTTC.

The rearrangement joins TRBV2 to TRBJ1-1; D is uncertain. The CDR3 is 16 amino acids. Germline V gene sequence: CDR1 SNHLY, CDR2 FYNNEI. Deletions cut 2 bases from V and 7 bases from J, with 20 bases between. This chain's CDR3 is CASSERTAKRMVEAFF. The CDR3 coding sequence is TGTGCCAGCAGTGAAAGAACGGCGAAGAGGATGGTTGAAGCTTTCTTT.

The chain recombines TRBV11-2 with TRBJ2-1; 9 bases are shared with TRBD1. The CDR3 consists of 18 residues. V lost 6 bases to trimming and J lost 0 bases; unmatched junction nucleotides: 12. From germline, CDR1 is SGHAT and CDR2 FQNNGV. The CDR3 loop is CASSLDRGAGSSYNEQFF. The CDR3 region has the DNA TGTGCCAGCAGTTTGGACAGGGGAGCGGGAAGCTCCTACAATGAGCAGTTCTTC.

The genes are TRBV7-9 and TRBJ2-3; D is unresolved. V lost 1 base to trimming and J lost 2 bases, with 13 bases between them. Germline V gene sequence: CDR1 SEHNR, CDR2 FQNEAQ (reference sequence). The CDR3 is 16 amino acids. CDR3 nucleotides: TGTGCCAGCAGCTTAGTGTCCAGCGCTGACACAGATACGCAGTATTTT. Its translation: CASSLVSSADTDTQYF.

The chain links TRBV5-6 to TRBJ1-2; D is perhaps TRBD1 (6 bases). The CDR3 loop spans 12 amino acids. The V gene's germline CDR1 is SGHDT and CDR2 YYEEEE. Deletions cut 3 bases from V and 5 bases from J, with 8 bases between. Written as DNA, the CDR3 is TGTGCCAGCAGCTCAACAGGGTATGGCTACACCTTC. Amino acid sequence: CASSSTGYGYTF.